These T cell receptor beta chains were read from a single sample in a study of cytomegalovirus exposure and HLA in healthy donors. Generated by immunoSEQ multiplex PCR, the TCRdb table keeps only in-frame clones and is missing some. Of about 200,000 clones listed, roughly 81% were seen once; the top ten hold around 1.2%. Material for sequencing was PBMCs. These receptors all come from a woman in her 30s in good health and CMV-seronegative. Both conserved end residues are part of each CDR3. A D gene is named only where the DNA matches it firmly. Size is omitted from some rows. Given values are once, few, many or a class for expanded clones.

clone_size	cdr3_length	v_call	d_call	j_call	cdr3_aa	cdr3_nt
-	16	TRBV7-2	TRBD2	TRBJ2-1	CASRPYSGLVSNEQFF	TGTGCCAGCAGGCCCTATTCGGGACTAGTTTCTAATGAGCAGTTCTTC
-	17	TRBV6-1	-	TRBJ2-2	CASSEGWGVSNTGELFF	TGTGCCAGCAGTGAAGGGTGGGGGGTGTCGAACACCGGGGAGCTGTTTTTT
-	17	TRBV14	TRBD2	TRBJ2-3	CASTASGRASITDTQYF	TGTGCCAGCACCGCTAGCGGGAGGGCCAGTATCACAGATACGCAGTATTTT
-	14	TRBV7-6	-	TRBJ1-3	CASSPSLAVNTIYF	TGTGCCAGCAGCCCCTCTTTAGCAGTAAACACCATATATTTT
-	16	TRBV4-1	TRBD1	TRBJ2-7	CASSLPRTGESYEQYF	TGCGCCAGCAGCCTCCCTCGGACAGGGGAATCCTACGAGCAGTACTTC
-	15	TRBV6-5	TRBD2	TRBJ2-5	CASSPPWRTGGTQYF	TGTGCCAGCAGTCCTCCGTGGCGAACGGGGGGGACCCAGTACTTC
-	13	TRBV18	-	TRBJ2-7	CASSPRTQGEQYF	TGTGCCAGCTCACCAAGGACCCAGGGCGAGCAGTACTTC
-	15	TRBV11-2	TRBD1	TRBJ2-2	CASRSTGANTGELFF	TGTGCCAGCAGGAGTACAGGGGCCAACACCGGGGAGCTGTTTTTT
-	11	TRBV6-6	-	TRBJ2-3	CASLLADTQYF	TGTGCCAGCCTTCTCGCAGATACGCAGTATTTT
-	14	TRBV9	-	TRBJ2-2	CASSEGLSGGELFF	TGTGCCAGCAGCGAGGGACTTTCCGGCGGGGAGCTGTTTTTT
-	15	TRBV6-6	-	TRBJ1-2	CASRGDGRGIYGYTF	TGTGCCAGCAGGGGGGACGGCCGGGGGATCTATGGCTACACCTTC
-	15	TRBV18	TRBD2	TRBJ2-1	CASSPPSLAGVGQFF	TGTGCCAGCTCACCACCGTCCCTAGCGGGAGTTGGGCAGTTCTTC
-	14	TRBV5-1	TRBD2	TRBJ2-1	CASSRLAGGREQFF	TGCGCCAGCAGTCGACTAGCGGGAGGACGGGAGCAGTTCTTC
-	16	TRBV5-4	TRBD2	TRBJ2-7	CASSLVWTSEAYEQYF	TGTGCCAGCAGCTTGGTTTGGACTAGCGAAGCCTACGAGCAGTACTTC
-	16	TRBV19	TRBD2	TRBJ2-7	CASSKGTSGIPYEQYF	TGTGCCAGTAGTAAAGGGACTAGCGGGATCCCCTACGAGCAGTACTTC
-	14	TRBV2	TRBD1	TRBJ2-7	CASSGDRGRGEQYF	TGTGCCAGCAGTGGAGACAGGGGTAGAGGCGAGCAGTACTTC
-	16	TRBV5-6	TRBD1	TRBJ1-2	CASSFPGTGQGYGYTF	TGTGCCAGCAGCTTTCCCGGGACAGGGCAAGGGTATGGCTACACCTTC
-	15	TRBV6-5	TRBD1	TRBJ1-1	CASSAQGQMNTEAFF	TGTGCCAGCAGTGCCCAGGGACAGATGAACACTGAAGCTTTCTTT
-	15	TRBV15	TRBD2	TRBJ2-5	CATSRDMASGETQYF	TGTGCCACCAGCAGAGATATGGCTAGCGGGGAGACCCAGTACTTC
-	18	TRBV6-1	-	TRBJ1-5	CASSERGGADRYHQPQHF	TGTGCCAGCAGTGAAAGGGGAGGGGCAGACAGATACCATCAGCCCCAGCATTTT
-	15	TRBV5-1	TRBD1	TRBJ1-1	CASSWNRGVNTEAFF	TGCGCCAGCAGCTGGAACAGGGGGGTGAACACTGAAGCTTTCTTT
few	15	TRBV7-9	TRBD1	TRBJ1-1	CASSLGQGGDTEAFF	TGTGCCAGCAGCTTAGGACAGGGTGGAGACACTGAAGCTTTCTTT
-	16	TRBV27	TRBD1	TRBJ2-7	CASRIGDRLTSYEQYF	TGTGCCAGCAGAATCGGGGACAGACTAACCTCCTACGAGCAGTACTTC
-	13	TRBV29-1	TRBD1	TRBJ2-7	CSVRGQRSYEQYF	TGCAGCGTTCGGGGACAGAGATCCTACGAGCAGTACTTC
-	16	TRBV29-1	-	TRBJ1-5	CSVLEVATDSNQPQHF	TGCAGCGTTCTTGAAGTTGCGACAGATAGCAATCAGCCCCAGCATTTT
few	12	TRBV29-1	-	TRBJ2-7	CSVARSSYEQYF	TGCAGCGTTGCCAGAAGCTCCTACGAGCAGTACTTC
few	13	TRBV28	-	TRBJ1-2	CASSLARAYGYTF	TGTGCCAGCAGTTTAGCCCGAGCTTATGGCTACACCTTC
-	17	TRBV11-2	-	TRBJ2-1	CASSSGGAGSSYNEQFF	TGTGCCAGCAGCTCCGGCGGTGCGGGGAGCTCCTACAATGAGCAGTTCTTC
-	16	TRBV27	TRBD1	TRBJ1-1	CASSLGPWDRVAEAFF	TGTGCCAGCAGTTTGGGTCCTTGGGACAGGGTCGCTGAAGCTTTCTTT
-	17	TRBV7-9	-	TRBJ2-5	CASSFSMIQVPAETQYF	TGTGCCAGCAGCTTTTCAATGATCCAGGTCCCCGCGGAGACCCAGTACTTC
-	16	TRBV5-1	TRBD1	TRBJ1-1	CASSLVGTGGNTEAFF	TGCGCCAGCAGCTTGGTCGGGACAGGGGGGAACACTGAAGCTTTCTTT
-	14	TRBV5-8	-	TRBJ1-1	CASSLTDRNTEAFF	TGTGCCAGCAGCTTGACAGACAGGAACACTGAAGCTTTCTTT
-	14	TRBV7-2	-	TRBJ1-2	CASRPGGGGYGYTF	TGTGCCAGCAGACCTGGGGGAGGCGGCTATGGCTACACCTTC
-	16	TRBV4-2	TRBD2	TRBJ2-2	CASSRRLAGDTGELFF	TGTGCCAGCAGCCGCCGACTAGCGGGAGATACCGGGGAGCTGTTTTTT
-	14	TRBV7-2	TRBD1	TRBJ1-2	CASSQRTGTYGYTF	TGTGCCAGCAGCCAGCGGACAGGGACCTATGGCTACACCTTC
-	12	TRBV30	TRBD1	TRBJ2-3	CAKDRDPDTQYF	TGTGCTAAGGACAGGGATCCAGATACGCAGTATTTT
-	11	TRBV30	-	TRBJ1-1	CAWWGGTEAFF	TGTGCCTGGTGGGGCGGGACCGAAGCTTTCTTT
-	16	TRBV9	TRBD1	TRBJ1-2	CASSSTTGQGAQGYTF	TGTGCCAGCAGCTCAACTACTGGACAGGGGGCGCAAGGCTACACCTTC
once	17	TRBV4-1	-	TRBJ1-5	CASSQDSLMASNQPQHF	TGCGCCAGCAGCCAAGATTCCCTCATGGCCAGCAATCAGCCCCAGCATTTT
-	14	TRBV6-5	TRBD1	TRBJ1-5	CASSYRDSNQPQHF	TGTGCCAGCAGTTACAGGGACAGTAATCAGCCCCAGCATTTT
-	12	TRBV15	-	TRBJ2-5	CATSRDIETQYF	TGTGCCACCAGCAGAGATATCGAGACCCAGTACTTC
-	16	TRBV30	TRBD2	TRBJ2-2	CAWSVLSSGRTGELFF	TGTGCCTGGAGTGTACTGTCTAGCGGGAGAACCGGGGAGCTGTTTTTT